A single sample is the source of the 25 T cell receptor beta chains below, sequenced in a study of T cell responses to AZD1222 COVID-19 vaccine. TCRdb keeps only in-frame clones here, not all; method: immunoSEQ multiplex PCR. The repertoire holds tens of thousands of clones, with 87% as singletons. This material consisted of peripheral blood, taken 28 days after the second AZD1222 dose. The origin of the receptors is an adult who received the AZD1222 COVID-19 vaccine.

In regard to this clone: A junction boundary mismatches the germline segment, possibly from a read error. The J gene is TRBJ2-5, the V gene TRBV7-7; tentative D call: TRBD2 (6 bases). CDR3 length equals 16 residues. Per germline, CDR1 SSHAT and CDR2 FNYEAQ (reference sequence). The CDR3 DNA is TGTGCTAGCAGCCCCTGGGGGTCGGGGGTGGTAGAGACCCAGTACTTC. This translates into CASSPWGSGVVETQYF. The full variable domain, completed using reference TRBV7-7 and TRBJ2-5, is GAGVSQSPRYKVTKRGQDVTLRCDPISSHATLYWYQQALGQGPEFLTYFNYEAQPDKSGLPSDRFSAERPEGSISTLTIQRTEQRDSAMYRCASSPWGSGVVETQYFGPGTRLLVL.

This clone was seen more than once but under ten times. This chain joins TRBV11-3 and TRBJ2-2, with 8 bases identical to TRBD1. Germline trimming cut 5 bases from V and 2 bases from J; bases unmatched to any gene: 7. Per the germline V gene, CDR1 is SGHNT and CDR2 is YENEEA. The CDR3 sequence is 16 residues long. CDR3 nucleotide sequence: TGTGCCAGCAGCCGTAACAGGGGGACAAACACCGGGGAGCTGTTTTTT. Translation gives CASSRNRGTNTGELFF.

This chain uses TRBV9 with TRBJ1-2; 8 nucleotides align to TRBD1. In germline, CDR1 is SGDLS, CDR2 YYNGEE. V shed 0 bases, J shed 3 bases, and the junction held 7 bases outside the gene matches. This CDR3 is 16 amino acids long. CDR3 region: CASSVGVGGQDYGYTF. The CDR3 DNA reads TGTGCCAGCAGCGTAGGGGTAGGGGGACAGGACTATGGCTACACCTTC.

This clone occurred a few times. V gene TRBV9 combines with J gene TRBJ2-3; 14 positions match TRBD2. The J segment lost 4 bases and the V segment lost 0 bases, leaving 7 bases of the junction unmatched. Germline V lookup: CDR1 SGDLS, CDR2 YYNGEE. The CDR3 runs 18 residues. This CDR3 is CASSVVEGLAGAADTQYF. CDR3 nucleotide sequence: TGTGCCAGCAGCGTAGTGGAGGGACTAGCGGGAGCTGCAGATACGCAGTATTTT.

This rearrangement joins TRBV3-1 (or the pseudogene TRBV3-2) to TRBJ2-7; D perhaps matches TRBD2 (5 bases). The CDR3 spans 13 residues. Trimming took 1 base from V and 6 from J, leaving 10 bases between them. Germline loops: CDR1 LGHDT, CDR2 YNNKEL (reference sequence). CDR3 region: CASSQVTGVEQYF. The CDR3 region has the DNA TGTGCCAGCAGCCAAGTAACCGGGGTCGAGCAGTACTTC.

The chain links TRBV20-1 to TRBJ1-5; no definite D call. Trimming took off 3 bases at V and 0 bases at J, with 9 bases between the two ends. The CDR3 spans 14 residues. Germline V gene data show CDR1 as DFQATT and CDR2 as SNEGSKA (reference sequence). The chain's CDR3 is CSASRTSSNQPQHF. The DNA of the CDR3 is TGCAGTGCTAGTCGGACCTCTAGCAATCAGCCCCAGCATTTT.

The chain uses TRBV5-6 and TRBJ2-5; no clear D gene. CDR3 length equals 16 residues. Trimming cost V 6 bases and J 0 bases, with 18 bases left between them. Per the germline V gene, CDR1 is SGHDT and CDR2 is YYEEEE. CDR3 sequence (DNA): TGTGCCAGCACCCGCTGGCGGTCTCAGTACCAAGAGACCCAGTACTTC. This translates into CASTRWRSQYQETQYF.

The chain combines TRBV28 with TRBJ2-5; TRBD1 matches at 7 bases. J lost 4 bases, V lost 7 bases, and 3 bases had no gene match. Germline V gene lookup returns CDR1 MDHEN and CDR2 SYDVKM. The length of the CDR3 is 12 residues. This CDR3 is CASKAGGETQYF. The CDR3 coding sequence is TGTGCCAGCAAGGCAGGGGGAGAGACCCAGTACTTC. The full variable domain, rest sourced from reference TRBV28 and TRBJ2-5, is DVKVTQSSRYLVKRTGEKVFLECVQDMDHENMFWYRQDPGLGLRLIYFSYDVKMKEKGDIPEGYSVSREKKERFSLILESASTNQTSMYLCASKAGGETQYFGPGTRLLVL.

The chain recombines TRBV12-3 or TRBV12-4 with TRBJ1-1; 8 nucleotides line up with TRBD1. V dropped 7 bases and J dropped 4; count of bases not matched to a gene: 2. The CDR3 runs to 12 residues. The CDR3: CASKDRVTEAFF. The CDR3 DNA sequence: TGTGCCAGCAAGGACAGGGTCACTGAAGCTTTCTTT.

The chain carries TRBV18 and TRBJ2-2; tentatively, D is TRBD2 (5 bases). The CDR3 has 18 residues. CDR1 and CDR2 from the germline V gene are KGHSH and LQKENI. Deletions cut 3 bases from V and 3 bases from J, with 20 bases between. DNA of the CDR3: TGTGCCAGCTCACCGTTACCGCTAGTAGCGCCGTACACCGGGGAGCTGTTTTTT. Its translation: CASSPLPLVAPYTGELFF.

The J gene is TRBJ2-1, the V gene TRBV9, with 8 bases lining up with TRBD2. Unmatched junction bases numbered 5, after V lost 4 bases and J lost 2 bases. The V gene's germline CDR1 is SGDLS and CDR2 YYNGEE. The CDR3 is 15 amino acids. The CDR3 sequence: CASSPLAGTYNEQFF. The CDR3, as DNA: TGTGCCAGCAGCCCGTTAGCGGGAACCTACAATGAGCAGTTCTTC.

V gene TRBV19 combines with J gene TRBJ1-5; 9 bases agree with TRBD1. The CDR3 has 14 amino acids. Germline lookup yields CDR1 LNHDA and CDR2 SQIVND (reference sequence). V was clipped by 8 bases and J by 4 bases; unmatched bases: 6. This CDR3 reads CASSGQGWNQPQHF. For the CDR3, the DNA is TGTGCCAGTTCCGGACAGGGGTGGAATCAGCCCCAGCATTTT.

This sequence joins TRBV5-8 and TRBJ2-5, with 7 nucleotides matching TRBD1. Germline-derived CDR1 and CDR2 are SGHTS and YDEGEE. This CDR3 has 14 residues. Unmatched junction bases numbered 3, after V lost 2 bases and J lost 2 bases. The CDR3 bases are TGTGCCAGCAGCTTCGGGACAGATCAAGAGACCCAGTACTTC. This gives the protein CASSFGTDQETQYF.

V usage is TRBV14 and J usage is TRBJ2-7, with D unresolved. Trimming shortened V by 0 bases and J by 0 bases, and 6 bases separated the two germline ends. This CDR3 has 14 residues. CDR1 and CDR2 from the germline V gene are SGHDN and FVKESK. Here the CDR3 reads CASSQDVISYEQYF. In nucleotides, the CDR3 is TGTGCCAGCAGCCAAGATGTCATCTCCTACGAGCAGTACTTC.

The DNA for the CDR3 is TGTGCCAGCTCACCCCGGGAGTCTTCCTACGAGCAGTACTTC. Translating gives CASSPRESSYEQYF. The J gene is TRBJ2-7, the V gene TRBV18; D is perhaps TRBD2 (6 bases). Germline CDR1 KGHSH, CDR2 LQKENI. This CDR3 contains 14 residues. The V gene lost 3 bases and the J gene lost 1 base, with 10 bases spanning the gap.

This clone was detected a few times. As DNA, the CDR3 is TGTGCCAGCAGTCAAGGACCCGAGCAGTACTTC. Amino acids: CASSQGPEQYF. This chain links TRBV27 with TRBJ2-7; no clear D. The V end lost 5 bases, the J end lost 6 bases, and 8 bases lay between the germline ends. The CDR3 is 11 residues long. Per germline, CDR1 MNHEY and CDR2 SMNVEV (reference sequence).

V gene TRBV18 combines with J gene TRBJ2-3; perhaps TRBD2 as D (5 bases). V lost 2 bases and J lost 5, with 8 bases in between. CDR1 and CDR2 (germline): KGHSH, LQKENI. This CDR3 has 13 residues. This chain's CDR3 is CASSPNREDTQYF. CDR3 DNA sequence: TGTGCCAGCTCACCAAATCGGGAAGATACGCAGTATTTT.

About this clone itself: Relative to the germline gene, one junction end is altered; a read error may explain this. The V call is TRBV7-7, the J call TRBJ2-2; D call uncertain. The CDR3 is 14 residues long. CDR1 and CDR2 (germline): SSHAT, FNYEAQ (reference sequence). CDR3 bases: TGTGCTAGCAGCCGGGCTTCGAACACCGGGGAGCTGTTTTTT. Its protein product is CASSRASNTGELFF.

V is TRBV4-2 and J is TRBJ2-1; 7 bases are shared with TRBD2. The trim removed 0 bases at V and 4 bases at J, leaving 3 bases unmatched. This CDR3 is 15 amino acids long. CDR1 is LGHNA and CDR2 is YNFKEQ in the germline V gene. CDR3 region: CASSQEGGSYNEQFF. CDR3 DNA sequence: TGTGCCAGCAGCCAAGAGGGCGGGAGTTACAATGAGCAGTTCTTC.

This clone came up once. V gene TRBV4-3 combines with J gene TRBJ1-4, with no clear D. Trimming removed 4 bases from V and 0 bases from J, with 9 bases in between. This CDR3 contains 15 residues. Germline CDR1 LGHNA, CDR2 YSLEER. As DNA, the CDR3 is TGCGCCAGCAGCCGACATCGAGCAACTAATGAAAAACTGTTTTTT. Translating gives CASSRHRATNEKLFF.

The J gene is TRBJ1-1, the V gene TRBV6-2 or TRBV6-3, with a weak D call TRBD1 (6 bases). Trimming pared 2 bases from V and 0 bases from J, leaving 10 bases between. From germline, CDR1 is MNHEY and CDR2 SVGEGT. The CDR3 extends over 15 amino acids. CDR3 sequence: CASSYGGAVNTEAFF. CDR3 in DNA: TGTGCCAGCAGTTACGGGGGGGCTGTGAACACTGAAGCTTTCTTT.

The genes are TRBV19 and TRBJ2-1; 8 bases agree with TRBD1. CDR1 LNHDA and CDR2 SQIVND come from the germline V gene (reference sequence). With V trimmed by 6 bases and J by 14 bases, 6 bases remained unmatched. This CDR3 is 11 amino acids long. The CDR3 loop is CASRVGQGEFF. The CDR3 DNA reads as TGTGCCAGTAGGGTCGGACAGGGAGAGTTCTTC.

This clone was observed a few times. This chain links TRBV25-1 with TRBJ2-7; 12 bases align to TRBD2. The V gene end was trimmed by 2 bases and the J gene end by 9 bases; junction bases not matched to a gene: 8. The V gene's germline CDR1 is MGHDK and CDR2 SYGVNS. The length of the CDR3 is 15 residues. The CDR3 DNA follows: TGTGCCAGCAGTGAACCCGGACTAGCGGGACCCAGGCAGTACTTC. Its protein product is CASSEPGLAGPRQYF.

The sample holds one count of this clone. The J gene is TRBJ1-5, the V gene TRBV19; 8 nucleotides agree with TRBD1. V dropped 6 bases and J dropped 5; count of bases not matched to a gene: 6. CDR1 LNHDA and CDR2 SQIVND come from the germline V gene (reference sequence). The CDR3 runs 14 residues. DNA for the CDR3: TGTGCCAGTAGGACAGGACAGGGCTATCAGCCCCAGCATTTT. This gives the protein CASRTGQGYQPQHF.

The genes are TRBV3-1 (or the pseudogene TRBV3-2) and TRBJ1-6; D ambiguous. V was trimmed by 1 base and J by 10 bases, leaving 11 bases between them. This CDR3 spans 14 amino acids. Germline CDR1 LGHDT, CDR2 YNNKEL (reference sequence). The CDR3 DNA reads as TGTGCCAGCAGCCAAGTTCAGATGGGATCACCCCTCCACTTT. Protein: CASSQVQMGSPLHF.